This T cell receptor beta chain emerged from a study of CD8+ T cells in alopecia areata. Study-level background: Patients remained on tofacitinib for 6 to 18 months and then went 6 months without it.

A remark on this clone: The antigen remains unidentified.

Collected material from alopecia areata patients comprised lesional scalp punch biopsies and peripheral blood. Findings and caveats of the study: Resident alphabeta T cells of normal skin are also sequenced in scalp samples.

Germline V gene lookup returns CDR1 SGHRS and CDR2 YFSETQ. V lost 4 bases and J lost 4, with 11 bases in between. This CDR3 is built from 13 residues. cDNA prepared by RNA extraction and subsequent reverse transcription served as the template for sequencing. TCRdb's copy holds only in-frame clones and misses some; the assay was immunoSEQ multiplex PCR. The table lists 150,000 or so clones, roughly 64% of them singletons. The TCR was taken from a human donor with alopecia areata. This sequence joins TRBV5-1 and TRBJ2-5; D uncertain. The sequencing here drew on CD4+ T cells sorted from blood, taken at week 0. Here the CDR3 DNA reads TGCGCCAGCAGCGTCGGCGTGGGAGAGACCCAGTACTTC. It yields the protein CASSVGVGETQYF.